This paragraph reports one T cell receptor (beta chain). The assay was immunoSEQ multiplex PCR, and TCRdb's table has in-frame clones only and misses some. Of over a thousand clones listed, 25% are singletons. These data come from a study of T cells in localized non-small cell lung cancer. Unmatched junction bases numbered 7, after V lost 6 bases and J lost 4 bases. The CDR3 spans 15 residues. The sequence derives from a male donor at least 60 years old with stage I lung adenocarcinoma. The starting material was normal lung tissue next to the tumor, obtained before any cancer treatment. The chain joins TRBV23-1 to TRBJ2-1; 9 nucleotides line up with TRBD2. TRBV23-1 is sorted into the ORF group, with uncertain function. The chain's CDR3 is CASSQDTSGYNEQFF. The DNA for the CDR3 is TGCGCCAGCAGCCAAGATACTAGCGGGTACAATGAGCAGTTCTTC.